This TCR beta chain derives from a study of shared T cell receptors in the human thymus. Method: immunoSEQ multiplex PCR; TCRdb's copy keeps in-frame clones and lacks some. The data contain some 700,000 clones, 80% to 90% of them singletons. This sample was also put to use in a study of human thymus T cells. That source reports: Seemingly biased V and J gene usage marked thymic and blood repertoires.

The sequenced sample consisted of thymocytes. This clonotype originated in a girl under two years old with a congenital heart defect.

Here the CDR3 reads CASRPNKRGKYF. For the CDR3, the DNA is TGTGCCAGCAGACCAAATAAGCGGGGGAAGTACTTC. The chain links TRBV11-3 to TRBJ2-5, with 8 bases matching TRBD2. Germline CDR1 is SGHNT and CDR2 is YENEEA. This CDR3 contains 12 residues. The trim removed 6 bases at V and 12 bases at J, leaving 9 bases unmatched.